The clone carrying this TCR beta chain was detected a few times. The antigen is not known. These data originate in a study of response to subunit inactivated influenza vaccine. Whole-study findings and limits: Authors suggested few new T cells are recruited by each seasonal influenza vaccination.

The germline V and J ends were trimmed by 2 bases and 0 bases, with 11 bases remaining between them. The length of the CDR3 is 16 residues. TCRdb re-called the RT-PCR reads through MiXCR, storing one row per CDR3 protein. The sample holds some 480,000 distinct CDR3 sequences, 11% seen once. The input for sequencing was PBMCs from blood, taken more than 35 days after vaccination. The chain recombines TRBV12-3 or TRBV12-4 with TRBJ1-3, with a weak D call TRBD1 (6 bases). The origin of this receptor is a man in his forties or fifties who received an inactivated influenza vaccine. The DNA for the CDR3 is TGTGCCAGCAGTTTACCAACAGGGAGCTCTGGAAACACCATATATTTT. It is translated as CASSLPTGSSGNTIYF.